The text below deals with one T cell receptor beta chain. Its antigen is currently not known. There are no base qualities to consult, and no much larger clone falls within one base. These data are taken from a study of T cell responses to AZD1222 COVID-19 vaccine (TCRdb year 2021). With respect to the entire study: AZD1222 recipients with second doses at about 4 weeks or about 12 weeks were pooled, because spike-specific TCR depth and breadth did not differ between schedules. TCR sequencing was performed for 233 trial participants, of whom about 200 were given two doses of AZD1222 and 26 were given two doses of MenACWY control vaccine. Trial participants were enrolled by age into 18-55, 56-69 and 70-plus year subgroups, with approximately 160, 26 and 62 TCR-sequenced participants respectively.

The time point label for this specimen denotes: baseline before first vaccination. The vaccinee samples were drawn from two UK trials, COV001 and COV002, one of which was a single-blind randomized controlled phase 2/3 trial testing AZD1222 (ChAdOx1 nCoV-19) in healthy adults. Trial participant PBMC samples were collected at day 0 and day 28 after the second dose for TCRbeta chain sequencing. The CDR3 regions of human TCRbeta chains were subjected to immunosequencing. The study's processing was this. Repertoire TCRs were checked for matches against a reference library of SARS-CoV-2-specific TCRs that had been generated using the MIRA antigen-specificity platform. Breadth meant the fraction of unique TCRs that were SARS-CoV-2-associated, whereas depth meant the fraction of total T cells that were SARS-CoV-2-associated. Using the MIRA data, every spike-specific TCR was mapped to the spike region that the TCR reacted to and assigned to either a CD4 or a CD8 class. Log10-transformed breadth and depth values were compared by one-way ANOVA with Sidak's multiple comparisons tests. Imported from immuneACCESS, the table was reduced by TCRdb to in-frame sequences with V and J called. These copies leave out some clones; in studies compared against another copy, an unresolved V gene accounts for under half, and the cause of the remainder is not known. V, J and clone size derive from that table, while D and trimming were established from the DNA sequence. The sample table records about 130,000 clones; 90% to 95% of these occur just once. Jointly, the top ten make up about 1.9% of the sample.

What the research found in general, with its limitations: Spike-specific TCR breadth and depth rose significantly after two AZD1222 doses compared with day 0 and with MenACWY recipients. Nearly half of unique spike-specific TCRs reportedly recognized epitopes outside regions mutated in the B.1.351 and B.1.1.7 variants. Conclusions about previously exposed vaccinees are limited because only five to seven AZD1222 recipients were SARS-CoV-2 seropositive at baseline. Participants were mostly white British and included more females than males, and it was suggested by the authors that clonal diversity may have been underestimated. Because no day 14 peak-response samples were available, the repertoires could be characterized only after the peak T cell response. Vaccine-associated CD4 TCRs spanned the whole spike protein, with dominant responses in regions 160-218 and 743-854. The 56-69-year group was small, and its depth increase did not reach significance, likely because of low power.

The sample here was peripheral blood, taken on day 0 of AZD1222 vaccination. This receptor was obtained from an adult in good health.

The bases read TGCGCCAGCAGCCCCCGAGGAGGGGTAGGGAGGACCATATATTTT. Translated, it gives CASSPRGGVGRTIYF. The chain is made from TRBV4-1 and TRBJ1-3, with a weak D call of TRBD1 (5 bases match). Between the V and J ends, shortened by 4 bases and 10 bases respectively, the junction contains 20 bases. From its cysteine to its phenylalanine, the CDR3 spans 15 amino acids. Solely the CDR3 DNA is kept, with 45 bases framed from the first base. Per the germline V gene, MGHRA is the CDR1 and YSYEKL is the CDR2.